The T cell receptor beta chain described here comes from a study of patients and donors after allogeneic stem cell transplantation. MiXCR was run by TCRdb on the RT-PCR reads, yielding one entry per CDR3 protein. The repertoire holds about 210,000 distinct CDR3 sequences, with more than 35% as singletons. This clonotype has a handful of counts. V was cut by 3 bases and J by 0 bases, with 15 bases left in between. Germline values: CDR1 DFQATT, CDR2 SNEGSKA (reference sequence). The CDR3 sequence is 16 residues long. Sequencing was done on a sample of blood, either unsorted or a sorted T cell fraction (not recorded which). This chain connects TRBV20-1 to TRBJ1-5; D unclear. This receptor was obtained from a human donor who was either an allogeneic HSCT recipient or a stem cell or donor lymphocyte infusion donor (not recorded which). It is not recorded whose cells these are; they may come from a transplant donor. The CDR3: CSARGGHYYSNQPQHF. CDR3 bases: TGCAGTGCTAGGGGTGGCCACTATTATAGCAATCAGCCCCAGCATTTT.